This TCR beta chain was captured in a study of Graves' ophthalmopathy and Graves' hyperthyroidism. As diagnostic evidence, clinical symptoms, serum thyroxine, TRAb, thyroid ultrasound and orbital computed tomography were relied upon. The CDR3 length is 13 residues. Germline lookup yields CDR1 SGHRS and CDR2 YFSETQ. Between the trimmed V and J ends, which lost 6 bases and 4 bases, there was a span of 14 bases. This clonotype was detected many times. Amplification of TCR beta CDR3 regions used RNA transcripts. HTBI primers were used in a first-round RT-PCR, which preceded a second-round multiplex PCR. Each CDR3 protein gets one entry after TCRdb re-called the multiplex PCR reads with MiXCR. The sample has over a million distinct CDR3 sequences; about two fifths are singletons.

The receptor was isolated from an adult man with Graves' hyperthyroidism. The source material was peripheral blood or thyroid tissue (not recorded which). J is TRBJ2-7 and V is TRBV5-1, with a tentative D call TRBD2 (5 bases). CDR3 DNA sequence: TGCGCCAGCACTGCCTTGGGAGCGTACGAGCAGTACTTC. This encodes CASTALGAYEQYF.